The 3 T cell receptor beta chains presented below share a single source sample, sequenced in a study of shared clonotypes between healthy human individuals. Some clones are missing from TCRdb's copy, which holds only in-frame ones; the method was immunoSEQ multiplex PCR. The table includes 2 million to 3 million clones, roughly 92% detected once. Sequencing input: naive CD4+ T cells sorted from blood. The subset: CD45RA+ positively selected. These receptors all come from a man younger than 35 in good health.

The rearrangement uses TRBV2 and TRBJ1-6; D perhaps matches TRBD1 (6 bases). From germline, CDR1 is SNHLY and CDR2 FYNNEI. The V gene lost 4 bases and the J gene lost 0 bases, with 10 bases spanning the gap. This CDR3 region has 16 residues. CDR3 protein: CASSGDRSSYNSPLHF. The CDR3 DNA reads as TGTGCCAGCAGTGGAGACAGGAGCTCCTATAATTCACCCCTCCACTTT.

The chain has TRBV7-9 and TRBJ2-1; D unclear. Trimming shortened V by 5 bases and J by 6 bases, and 11 bases separated the two germline ends. Germline CDR1 reads SEHNR; CDR2 reads FQNEAQ (reference sequence). This CDR3 contains 13 residues. The CDR3: CASSASWGNEQFF. For the CDR3, the DNA is TGTGCCAGCAGCGCCTCCTGGGGCAATGAGCAGTTCTTC.

The V gene is TRBV10-3, the J gene TRBJ2-1, with 8 bases identical to TRBD2. CDR1 ENHRY and CDR2 SYGVKD come from the germline V gene. CDR3 length: 13 amino acids. J lost 5 bases, V lost 7 bases, and 4 bases had no gene match. This chain's CDR3 is CAINAGGNNEQFF. In nucleotides, the CDR3 is TGTGCCATCAACGCGGGAGGCAACAATGAGCAGTTCTTC.